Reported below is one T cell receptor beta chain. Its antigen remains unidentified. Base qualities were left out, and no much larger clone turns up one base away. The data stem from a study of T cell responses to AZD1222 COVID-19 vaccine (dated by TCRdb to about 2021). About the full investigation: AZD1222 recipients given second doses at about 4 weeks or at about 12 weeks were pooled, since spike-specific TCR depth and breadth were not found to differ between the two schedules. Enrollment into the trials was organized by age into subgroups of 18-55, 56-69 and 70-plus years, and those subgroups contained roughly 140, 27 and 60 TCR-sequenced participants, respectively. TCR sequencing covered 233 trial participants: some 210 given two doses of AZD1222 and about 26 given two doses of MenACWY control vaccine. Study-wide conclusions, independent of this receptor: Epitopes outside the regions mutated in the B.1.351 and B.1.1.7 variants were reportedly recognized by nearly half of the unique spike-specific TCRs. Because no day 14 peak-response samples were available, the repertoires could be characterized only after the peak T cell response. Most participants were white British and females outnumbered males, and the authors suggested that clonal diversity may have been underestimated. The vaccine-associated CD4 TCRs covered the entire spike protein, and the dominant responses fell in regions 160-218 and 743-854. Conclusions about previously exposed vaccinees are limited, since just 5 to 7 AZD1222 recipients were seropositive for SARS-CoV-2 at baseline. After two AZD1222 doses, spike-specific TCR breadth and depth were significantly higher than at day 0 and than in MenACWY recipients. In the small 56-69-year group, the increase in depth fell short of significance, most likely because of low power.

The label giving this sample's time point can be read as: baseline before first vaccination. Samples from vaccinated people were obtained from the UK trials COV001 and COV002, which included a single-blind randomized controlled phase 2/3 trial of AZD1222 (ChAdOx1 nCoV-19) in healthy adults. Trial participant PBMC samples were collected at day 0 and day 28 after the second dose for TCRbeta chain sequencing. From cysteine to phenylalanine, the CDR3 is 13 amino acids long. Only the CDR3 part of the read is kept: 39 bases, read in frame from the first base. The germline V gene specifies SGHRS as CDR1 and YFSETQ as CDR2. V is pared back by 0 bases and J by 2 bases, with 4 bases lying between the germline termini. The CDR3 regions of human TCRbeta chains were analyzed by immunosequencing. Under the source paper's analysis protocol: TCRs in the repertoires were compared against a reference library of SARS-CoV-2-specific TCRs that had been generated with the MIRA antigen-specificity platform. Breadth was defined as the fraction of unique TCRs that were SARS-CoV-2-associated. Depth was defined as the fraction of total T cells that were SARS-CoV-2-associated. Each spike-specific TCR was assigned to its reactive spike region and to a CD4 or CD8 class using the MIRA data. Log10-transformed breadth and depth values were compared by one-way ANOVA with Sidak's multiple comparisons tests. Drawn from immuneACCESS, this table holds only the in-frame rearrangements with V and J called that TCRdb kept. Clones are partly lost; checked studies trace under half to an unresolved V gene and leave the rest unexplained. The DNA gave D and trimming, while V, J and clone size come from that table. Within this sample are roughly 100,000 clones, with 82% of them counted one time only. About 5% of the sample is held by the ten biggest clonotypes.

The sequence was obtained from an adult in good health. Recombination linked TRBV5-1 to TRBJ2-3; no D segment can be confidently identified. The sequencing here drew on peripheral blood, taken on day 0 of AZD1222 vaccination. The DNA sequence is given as TGCGCCAGCAGCTTGGGCATCACAGATACGCAGTATTTT. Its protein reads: CASSLGITDTQYF.